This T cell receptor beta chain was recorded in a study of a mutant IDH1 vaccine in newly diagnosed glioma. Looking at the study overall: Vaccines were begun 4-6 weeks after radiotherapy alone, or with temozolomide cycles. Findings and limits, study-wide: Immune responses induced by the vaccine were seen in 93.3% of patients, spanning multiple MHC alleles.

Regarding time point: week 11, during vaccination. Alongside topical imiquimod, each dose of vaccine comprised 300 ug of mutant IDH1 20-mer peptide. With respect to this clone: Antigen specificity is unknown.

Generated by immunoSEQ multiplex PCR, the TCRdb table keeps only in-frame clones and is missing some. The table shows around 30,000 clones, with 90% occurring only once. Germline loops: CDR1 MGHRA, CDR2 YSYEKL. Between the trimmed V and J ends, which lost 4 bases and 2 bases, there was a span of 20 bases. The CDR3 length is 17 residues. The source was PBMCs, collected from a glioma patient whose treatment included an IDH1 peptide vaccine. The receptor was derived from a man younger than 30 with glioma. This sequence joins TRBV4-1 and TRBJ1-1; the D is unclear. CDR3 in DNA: TGCGCCAGCAGCCGGCCCCCGGAGGAGCTTGGAAACACTGAAGCTTTCTTT. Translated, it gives CASSRPPEELGNTEAFF.